This paragraph covers one TCR beta chain sequence. What it binds is not known. cDNA libraries for TCR alpha and TCR beta, carrying sample barcodes and UMIs, came from 5'RACE with constant-segment primers. From the 5' RACE reads, TCRdb called clonotypes with MiXCR, one entry per CDR3 protein. This table holds a few hundred thousand distinct CDR3 sequences, about 24% found once. V was pared by 5 bases and J by 0 bases, with 22 bases between. The germline CDR1 and CDR2 sequences are SQVTM and ANQGSEA. The CDR3 is made up of 17 amino acids. The data originate from a study of T-cell memory formation after mild COVID-19. Study in general: For the most part, TCR clusters were specific to one donor. General study results and limits: Balance between CD4 and CD8 was seen in clones contracting day 15 to 85, and a CD4+ lean was seen in later expanders.

This TCR came from an adult woman who had mild COVID-19 (a few samples of this study predate the infection). Cell type and time point are not known. The source material was PBMCs or a T cell subset sorted from them (not recorded which). The J gene is TRBJ1-2, the V gene TRBV29-1; D ambiguous. CDR3 in DNA: TGCAGCGTTTTTATGGGAAGAATAAACCGAGCTAACTATGGCTACACCTTC. Protein product: CSVFMGRINRANYGYTF.